The source of this T cell receptor (beta chain) is a study of OX40 agonist ivuxolimab in advanced cancers. The CDR3 spans 14 residues. CDR1 is ENHRY and CDR2 is SYGVKD in the germline V gene. With 3 bases removed from V and 7 bases from J, the gap between germline ends came to 12 bases. Clones were sequenced by immunoSEQ multiplex PCR, and TCRdb holds only the in-frame ones, with some missing. The table has roughly 20,000 clones, approximately 87% seen once. This sequence joins TRBV10-3 and TRBJ1-4; perhaps TRBD1 as D (5 bases). The source was CD4+ or CD8+ T cells sorted from blood, collected in a trial of the OX40 agonist ivuxolimab. The clonotype originates from an adult with an advanced solid tumor such as melanoma, head and neck, liver or kidney cancer. The CDR3: CAISDQGRGEKLFF. The DNA of the CDR3 is TGTGCCATCAGTGACCAGGGCCGGGGTGAAAAACTGTTTTTT.